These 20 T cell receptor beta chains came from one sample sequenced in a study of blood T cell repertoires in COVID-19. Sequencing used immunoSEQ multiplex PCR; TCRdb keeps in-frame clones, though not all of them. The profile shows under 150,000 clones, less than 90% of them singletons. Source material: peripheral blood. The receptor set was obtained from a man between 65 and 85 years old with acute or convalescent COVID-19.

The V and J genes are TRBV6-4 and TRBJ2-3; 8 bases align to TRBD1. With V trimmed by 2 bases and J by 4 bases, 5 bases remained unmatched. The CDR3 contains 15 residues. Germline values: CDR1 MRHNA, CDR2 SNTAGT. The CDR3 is CASSDRGTGPDTQYF. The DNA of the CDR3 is TGTGCCAGCAGTGACAGAGGGACAGGCCCAGATACGCAGTATTTT.

CDR3 residues: CASSPTTVGAYGYTF. CDR3 bases: TGTGCCAGCTCACCTACCACGGTTGGGGCCTATGGCTACACCTTC. This chain links TRBV18 with TRBJ1-2, with D possibly TRBD1 on 5 matching bases. Germline loops: CDR1 KGHSH, CDR2 LQKENI. Trimming shortened V by 3 bases and J by 4 bases, and 15 bases separated the two germline ends. The CDR3 consists of 15 residues.

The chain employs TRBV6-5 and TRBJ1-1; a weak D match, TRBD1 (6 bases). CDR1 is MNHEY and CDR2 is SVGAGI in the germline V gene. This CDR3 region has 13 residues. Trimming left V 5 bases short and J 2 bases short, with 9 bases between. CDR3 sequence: CASSRGFNTEAFF. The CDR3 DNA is TGTGCCAGCAGTAGGGGGTTTAACACTGAAGCTTTCTTT.

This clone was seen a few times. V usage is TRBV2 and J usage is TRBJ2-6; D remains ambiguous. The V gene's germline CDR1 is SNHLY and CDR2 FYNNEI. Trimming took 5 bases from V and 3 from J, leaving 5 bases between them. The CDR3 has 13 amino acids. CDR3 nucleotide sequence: TGTGCCAGCAGTTCACTTGGGGCCAACGTCCTGACTTTC. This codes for CASSSLGANVLTF.

This chain's CDR3 is CASSVGYSGANVLTF. The CDR3 nucleotides read TGTGCCAGCAGCGTAGGCTACTCTGGGGCCAACGTCCTGACTTTC. This chain uses TRBV9 with TRBJ2-6; D not certain. Germline CDR1 is SGDLS and CDR2 is YYNGEE. The CDR3 runs 15 residues. The germline V and J ends were trimmed by 0 bases and 0 bases, with 4 bases remaining between them.

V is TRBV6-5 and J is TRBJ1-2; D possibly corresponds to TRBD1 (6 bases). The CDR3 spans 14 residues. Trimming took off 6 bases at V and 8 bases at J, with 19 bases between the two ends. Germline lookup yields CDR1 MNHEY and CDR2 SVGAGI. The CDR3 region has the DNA TGTGCCAGCAGCCGTCAGGGGCCAGCCTGGGGCTACACCTTC. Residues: CASSRQGPAWGYTF.

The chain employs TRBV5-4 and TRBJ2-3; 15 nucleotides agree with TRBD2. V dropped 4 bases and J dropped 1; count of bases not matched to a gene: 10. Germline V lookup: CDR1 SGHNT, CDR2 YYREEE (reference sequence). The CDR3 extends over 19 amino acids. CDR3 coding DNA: TGTGCCAGCAGCCCCGTCCGGACTAGCGGGGGGGCCGGCACAGATACGCAGTATTTT. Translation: CASSPVRTSGGAGTDTQYF.

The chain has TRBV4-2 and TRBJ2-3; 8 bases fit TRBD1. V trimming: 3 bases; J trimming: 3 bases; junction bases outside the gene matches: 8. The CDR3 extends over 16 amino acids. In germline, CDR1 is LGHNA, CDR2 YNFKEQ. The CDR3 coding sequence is TGTGCCAGCAGCCACATCGGACAGGGAAGTACAGATACGCAGTATTTT. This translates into CASSHIGQGSTDTQYF.

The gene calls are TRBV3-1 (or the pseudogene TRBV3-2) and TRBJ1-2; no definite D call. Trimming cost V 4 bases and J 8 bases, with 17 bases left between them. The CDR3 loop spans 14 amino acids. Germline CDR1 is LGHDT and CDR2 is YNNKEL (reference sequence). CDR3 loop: CASSRLDLAGGYTF. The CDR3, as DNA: TGTGCCAGCAGCCGGTTAGACCTGGCGGGGGGCTACACCTTC.

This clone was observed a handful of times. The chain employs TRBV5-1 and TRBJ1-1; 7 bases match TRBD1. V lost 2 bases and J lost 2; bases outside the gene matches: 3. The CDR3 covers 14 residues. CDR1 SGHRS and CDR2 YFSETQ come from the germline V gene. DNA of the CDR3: TGCGCCAGCAGCTTAAGGGGGCCAAACACTGAAGCTTTCTTT. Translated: CASSLRGPNTEAFF.

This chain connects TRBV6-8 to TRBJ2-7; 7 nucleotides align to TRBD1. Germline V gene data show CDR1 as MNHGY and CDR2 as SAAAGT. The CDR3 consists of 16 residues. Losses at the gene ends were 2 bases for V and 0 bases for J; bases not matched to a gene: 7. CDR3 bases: TGTGCCAGCAGTTACCTGTCGACAGGGAGCTCCTACGAGCAGTACTTC. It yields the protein CASSYLSTGSSYEQYF.

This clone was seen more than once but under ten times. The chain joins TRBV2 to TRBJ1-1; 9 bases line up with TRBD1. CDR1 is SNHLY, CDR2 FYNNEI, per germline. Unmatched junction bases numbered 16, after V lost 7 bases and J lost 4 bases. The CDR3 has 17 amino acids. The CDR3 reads CASTWGGTGLSGTEAFF. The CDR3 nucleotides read TGTGCCAGCACCTGGGGCGGGACAGGGTTGTCCGGCACTGAAGCTTTCTTT.

The CDR3, as DNA: TGTGCCAGCAGTGAATATGAAGCCGCCAATGAGCAGTTCTTC. Amino acid sequence: CASSEYEAANEQFF. This chain connects TRBV25-1 to TRBJ2-1; D remains ambiguous. The V and J ends lost 0 bases and 6 bases respectively, with 9 bases between them. The CDR3 spans 14 residues. Looked up from germline, CDR1 is MGHDK and CDR2 is SYGVNS.

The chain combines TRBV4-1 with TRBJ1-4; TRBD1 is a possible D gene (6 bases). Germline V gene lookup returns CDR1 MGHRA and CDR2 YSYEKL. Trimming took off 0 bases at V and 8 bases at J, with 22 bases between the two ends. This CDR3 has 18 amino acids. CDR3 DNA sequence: TGCGCCAGCAGCCAAGATTTCTACGGTTCAAGGGGGGGAGAAAAACTGTTTTTT. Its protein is CASSQDFYGSRGGEKLFF.

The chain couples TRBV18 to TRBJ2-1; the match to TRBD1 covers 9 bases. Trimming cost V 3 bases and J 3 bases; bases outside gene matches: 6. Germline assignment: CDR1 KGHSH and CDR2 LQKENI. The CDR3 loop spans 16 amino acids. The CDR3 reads CASSPPGQGLYNEQFF. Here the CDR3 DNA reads TGTGCCAGCTCACCGCCGGGACAGGGACTCTACAATGAGCAGTTCTTC.

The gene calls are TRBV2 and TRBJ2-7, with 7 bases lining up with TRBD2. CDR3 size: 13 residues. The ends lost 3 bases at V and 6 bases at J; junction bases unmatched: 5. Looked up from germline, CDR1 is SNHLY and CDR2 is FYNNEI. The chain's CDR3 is CASSDRGGGEQYF. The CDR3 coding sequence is TGTGCCAGCAGTGATAGGGGCGGGGGCGAGCAGTACTTC.

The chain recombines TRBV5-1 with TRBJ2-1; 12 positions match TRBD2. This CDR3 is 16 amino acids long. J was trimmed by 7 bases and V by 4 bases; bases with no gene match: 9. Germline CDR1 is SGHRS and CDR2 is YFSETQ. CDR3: CASSPQPSGGGNEQFF. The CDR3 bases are TGCGCCAGCAGCCCCCAGCCTAGCGGGGGGGGGAATGAGCAGTTCTTC.

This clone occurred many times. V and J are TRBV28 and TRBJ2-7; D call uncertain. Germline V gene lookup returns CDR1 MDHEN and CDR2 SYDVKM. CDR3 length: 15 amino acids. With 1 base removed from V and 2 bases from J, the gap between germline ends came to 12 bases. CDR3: CASSLFAPGTYEQYF. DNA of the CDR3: TGTGCCAGCAGTTTATTCGCCCCTGGCACCTACGAGCAGTACTTC.

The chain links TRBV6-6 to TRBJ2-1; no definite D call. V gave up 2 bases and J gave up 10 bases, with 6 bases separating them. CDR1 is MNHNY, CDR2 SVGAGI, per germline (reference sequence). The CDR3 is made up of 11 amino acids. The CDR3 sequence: CASSYIQEQFF. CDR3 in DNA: TGTGCCAGCAGTTACATCCAGGAGCAGTTCTTC.

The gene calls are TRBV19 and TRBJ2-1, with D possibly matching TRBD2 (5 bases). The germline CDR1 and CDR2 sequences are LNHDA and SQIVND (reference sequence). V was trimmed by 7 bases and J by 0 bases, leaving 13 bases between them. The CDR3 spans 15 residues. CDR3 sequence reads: CASTRAANSYNEQFF. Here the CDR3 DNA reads TGTGCCAGTACGAGAGCGGCGAACTCCTACAATGAGCAGTTCTTC.